This record concerns one T cell receptor beta chain sequence. Sequenced by immunoSEQ multiplex PCR; TCRdb stores in-frame clones only, minus some. The sample holds 30,000 to 40,000 clones, 70% to 85% seen once. These data are taken from a study of glioma-infiltrating T cells after dendritic cell vaccination. Study summary: Patients had newly diagnosed or recurrent glioblastoma and received dendritic cell vaccines.

V lost 2 bases and J lost 6; bases outside the gene matches: 3. The CDR3 totals 13 residues. Germline V CDR1 and CDR2: GTSNPN, SVGIG (reference sequence). The sequence derives from a human donor with glioblastoma. V gene TRBV30 combines with J gene TRBJ2-4; 8 nucleotides line up with TRBD1. The sample here was blood, taken before dendritic cell vaccination. CDR3 in DNA: TGTGCCTGGAGTTCCACAGGGGGAAACATTCAGTACTTC. Encoded protein: CAWSSTGGNIQYF.